These T cell receptor beta chains were read from a single sample in a study of cytomegalovirus exposure and HLA in healthy donors. Method: immunoSEQ multiplex PCR; TCRdb's copy keeps in-frame clones and lacks some. Of about 120,000 clones listed, around three quarters are singletons. Input material: PBMCs. Source of these receptors: a woman under 30 in good health and CMV-seropositive. CDR3s include the opening cysteine and the closing phenylalanine or tryptophan. Where a row states a size, it is once, few, many or the class of an expanded clone; other rows omit it.

TRBV10-3	few	TRBJ2-1	CAISVEEWGGVQFF
TRBV28	once	TRBJ1-2	CASSPQQSYGYTF
TRBV2	.	TRBJ2-5	CASSGAGTGGQETQYF
TRBV29-1	.	TRBJ1-4	CSVEGPGQREEKLFF
TRBV7-9	.	TRBJ1-2	CASSARDREYTF
TRBV19	.	TRBJ2-5	CASSISLVQETQYF
TRBV7-9	.	TRBJ1-2	CASSLPVRGENGYTF
TRBV5-1	.	TRBJ2-1	CASSPLSSGDQSEQFF
TRBV30	.	TRBJ1-2	CAWSPGTGLIVNYGYTF
TRBV25-1	.	TRBJ1-1	CASLRDLEAFF
TRBV5-6	.	TRBJ1-2	CASSMGTASFYGYTF
TRBV21-1	.	TRBJ1-1	CASSKTANTEAFF
TRBV19	.	TRBJ2-6	CASTARVDWASGANVLTF
TRBV5-6	.	TRBJ1-5	CASSPRDFNQPQHF
TRBV7-3	.	TRBJ2-3	CASSPPTREAQYF
TRBV28	.	TRBJ1-1	CASSLSTVEAFF
TRBV11-2	.	TRBJ2-7	CASSLNYYEQYF
TRBV2	once	TRBJ2-7	CASTGTYEQYF
TRBV5-1	.	TRBJ2-1	CASRYGTRGDEQFF
TRBV7-2	.	TRBJ2-7	CASSLVQTREQYF
TRBV5-5	few	TRBJ1-2	CASKETGWTWNYGYTF
TRBV10-3	once	TRBJ2-3	CAISDRSDTQYF
TRBV4-1	.	TRBJ1-4	CASSQQQRATPNEKLFF
TRBV9	.	TRBJ1-4	CASSVSGTGGEKLFF
TRBV6-6	.	TRBJ1-2	CASSPTFDRVGYTF
TRBV5-6	.	TRBJ2-6	CASSSYRDSGANVLTF
TRBV5-1	.	TRBJ1-3	CASSLGTGRWNTIYF
TRBV27	.	TRBJ2-7	CASSSSSKNEQYF
TRBV6-1	.	TRBJ2-3	CASSLPSDTQYF
TRBV30	.	TRBJ2-2	CAWSPGPGELFF
TRBV9	.	TRBJ1-1	CASSPRGGVNTEAFF
TRBV28	.	TRBJ2-7	CASSSTGAGWYEQYF
TRBV5-1	.	TRBJ1-1	CASSLAGDGTEAFF
TRBV6-1	.	TRBJ1-2	CASRGDRGLFGYTF
TRBV5-4	.	TRBJ1-2	CASSFDSNGYTF
TRBV30	.	TRBJ1-1	CAWNRGYTEAFF
TRBV9	.	TRBJ1-2	CATRATGSPYGYTF
TRBV11-2	.	TRBJ2-1	CASSSAQNNEQFF
TRBV19	.	TRBJ1-2	CASSIGGHRTGARNYGYTF
TRBV5-1	.	TRBJ2-1	CASSLGELAGERFF
TRBV9	.	TRBJ2-7	CASSGRQGTGEQYF
TRBV6-5	.	TRBJ1-2	CASSPTGISGYGYTF
TRBV10-1	.	TRBJ1-3	CASQGNSGNTIYF
TRBV5-8	.	TRBJ2-7	CASSFGPGHFYEQYF
TRBV20-1	.	TRBJ1-1	CSAPLSEAFF
TRBV5-3	.	TRBJ2-7	CARSQSCRTSGRTAYEQYF
TRBV30	.	TRBJ2-3	CAWSENQPTDTQYF
TRBV5-4	.	TRBJ2-7	CASSPQGIHEQYF
TRBV6-4	.	TRBJ1-2	CASSEGREGGYTF
TRBV25-1	few	TRBJ2-7	CASSESVGVEQYF
TRBV9	.	TRBJ1-5	CASSVVAGQGAKDQPQHF
TRBV7-9	.	TRBJ2-7	CASSLRSGTRLYEQYF
TRBV25-1	few	TRBJ1-5	CASSEFRVNQPQHF
TRBV6-6	.	TRBJ1-5	CASVTGVYSNQPQHF